This T cell receptor beta chain derives from a study of memory B cells and T cells in multiple sclerosis. On this clone: Its antigen is still unknown.

Separate sequencing covered autoproliferating (CFSE-dim) and non-proliferating (CFSE-high) T cells from stimulus-free culture. Cultures began with some 52 million CFSE-labeled PBMCs, unstimulated for under 8 days, with replicate wells pooled. Without exogenous stimuli, around 0.5 uM CFSE-labeled PBMCs were cultured serum-free. General study points: Clone-set sizes differed between compartments, so shared clonotype counts needed normalization.

TCRdb's copy holds only in-frame clones and misses some; the assay was immunoSEQ multiplex PCR. The sample yields about 32,000 clones, roughly 88% seen once. V lost 3 bases, J lost 6 bases, and 2 bases stayed unmatched. The CDR3 covers 13 residues. Germline V gives CDR1 SGHTA, CDR2 FQGTGA. The sequence derives from a human donor with multiple sclerosis. The sequenced sample consisted of PBMCs from blood kept in culture. The gene calls are TRBV7-3 and TRBJ2-1; 7 positions match TRBD2. The CDR3 loop reads CASSLSSGNEQFF. The DNA for the CDR3 is TGTGCCAGCAGCTTGTCTAGCGGCAATGAGCAGTTCTTC.